These 21 T cell receptor beta chains came from one sample sequenced in a study of blood T cell repertoires in COVID-19 (dated by TCRdb to 2020 to 2021). Library generation was performed with the immunoSEQ multiplex PCR assay. In TCRdb, the immuneACCESS table is reduced to in-frame sequences with V and J assigned. These tables do not hold every clone; where another copy was compared, an unresolved V gene accounts for under half, and the others remain unexplained. For this sample the table gives roughly 670,000 clones, of which about nine tenths were detected only once. The ten largest clones take up over 0.2% of the sample. The specimen sequenced was peripheral blood. The receptors were gathered from a young woman with acute or convalescent COVID-19.

The gene calls are TRBV7-6 and TRBJ1-1; the D is unclear. The CDR3 is made up of 15 amino acids. CDR1 and CDR2 from the germline V gene are SGHVS and FNYEAQ. The ends were cut back, 1 base at V and 3 bases at J, with 12 bases in the middle. The CDR3 DNA follows: TGTGCCAGCAGCTTAGAGCCGGGAATGGACACTGAAGCTTTCTTT. This encodes CASSLEPGMDTEAFF.

This chain uses TRBV24-1 with TRBJ2-7; 10 bases map to TRBD1. This CDR3 contains 14 residues. Trimming at V came to 5 bases and at J to 7 bases, leaving 7 bases not matched to a gene. Germline V gives CDR1 KGHDR, CDR2 SFDVKD. CDR3 protein: CATSVTGGAEEQYF. The CDR3, as DNA: TGTGCCACCAGTGTGACAGGGGGCGCGGAGGAGCAGTACTTC.

This chain links TRBV19 with TRBJ1-1; maybe TRBD1 (6 bases). Per the germline V gene, CDR1 is LNHDA and CDR2 is SQIVND (reference sequence). This CDR3 comprises 13 residues. Trimming removed 5 bases from V and 6 bases from J, with 13 bases in between. CDR3 region: CASSPGGIPEAFF. In nucleotides, the CDR3 is TGTGCCAGTAGTCCTGGGGGCATTCCTGAAGCTTTCTTT.

The V call is TRBV12-5, the J call TRBJ1-5; D gene unclear. CDR3 length: 15 amino acids. Trimming removed 0 bases at V and 3 bases at J, with 9 bases between. Germline loops: CDR1 LGHNT, CDR2 FRNRAP. The CDR3 here is CASGLVLSLNQPQHF. The DNA for the CDR3 is TGTGCTAGTGGTTTGGTATTGTCTCTCAATCAGCCCCAGCATTTT.

This chain's CDR3 is CASSGTGVMGTEAFF. The CDR3 DNA reads as TGTGCCAGCAGCGGGACAGGGGTTATGGGAACTGAAGCTTTCTTT. This chain connects TRBV9 to TRBJ1-1; 9 positions agree with TRBD1. Germline values: CDR1 SGDLS, CDR2 YYNGEE. The CDR3 consists of 15 residues. Germline trimming cut 3 bases from V and 5 bases from J; bases unmatched to any gene: 8.

The chain links TRBV18 to TRBJ1-1; tentative D call: TRBD1 (6 bases). This CDR3 region has 14 residues. CDR1 and CDR2 (germline): KGHSH, LQKENI. The V end lost 6 bases, the J end lost 1 base, and 12 bases lay between the germline ends. This CDR3 reads CASSRTAANTEAFF. CDR3 DNA sequence: TGTGCCAGCTCGCGGACAGCCGCGAACACTGAAGCTTTCTTT.

The chain employs TRBV24-1 and TRBJ2-2; TRBD2 matches 7 bases. V shed 2 bases, J shed 1 base, and the junction held 3 bases outside the gene matches. This CDR3 comprises 16 residues. CDR1 and CDR2 (germline): KGHDR, SFDVKD. CDR3 sequence: CATSDWGGGNTGELFF. CDR3 DNA: TGTGCCACCAGTGATTGGGGCGGGGGGAACACCGGGGAGCTGTTTTTT.

This sequence joins TRBV4-1 and TRBJ1-4, with D uncertain. V gave up 0 bases and J gave up 7 bases, with 9 bases separating them. The CDR3 length is 14 residues. Germline CDR1 is MGHRA and CDR2 is YSYEKL. The CDR3 coding sequence is TGCGCCAGCAGCCAAGAGAGGGCCGGTGAAAAACTGTTTTTT. Translating gives CASSQERAGEKLFF.

The V call is TRBV24-1, the J call TRBJ2-1; 12 bases match TRBD2. Germline-derived CDR1 and CDR2 are KGHDR and SFDVKD. There are 15 residues in the CDR3. The V and J ends lost 5 bases and 4 bases, in that order; junction bases with no gene match: 2. The CDR3 protein is CATSGGTSGYNEQFF. CDR3 DNA: TGTGCCACCAGTGGGGGGACTAGCGGGTACAATGAGCAGTTCTTC.

This chain links TRBV5-1 with TRBJ2-1; D call uncertain. This CDR3 region has 13 residues. Germline loops: CDR1 SGHRS, CDR2 YFSETQ. V gave up 0 bases and J gave up 5 bases, with 6 bases separating them. CDR3 DNA sequence: TGCGCCAGCAGCTTGGCACAGAACAATGAGCAGTTCTTC. Its protein is CASSLAQNNEQFF.

The chain couples TRBV21-1 to TRBJ2-2; the DNA was not compared with TRBD1, the D call given in the table. TRBV21-1 is a listed pseudogene. The CDR3 consists of 18 residues. The CDR3 sequence is CASSEGNFRDKNTGELFF. CDR3 coding DNA: TGTGCCAGCAGCGAGGGGAACTTCCGGGACAAGAACACCGGGGAGCTGTTTTTT.

In nucleotides, the CDR3 is TGTGCCAGCAGATACGGGACAGGGAAGGTTGGGGGAAACACCATATATTTT. Translation gives CASRYGTGKVGGNTIYF. The chain couples TRBV3-1 (or the pseudogene TRBV3-2) to TRBJ1-3; 9 positions agree with TRBD1. The CDR3 length is 17 residues. CDR1 LGHDT and CDR2 YNNKEL come from the germline V gene (reference sequence). V gave up 6 bases and J gave up 4 bases; unmatched junction bases: 13.

This chain connects TRBV19 to TRBJ2-1, with 9 positions matching TRBD2. The CDR3 consists of 12 residues. Germline values: CDR1 LNHDA, CDR2 SQIVND (reference sequence). V trimming: 10 bases; J trimming: 6 bases; junction bases outside the gene matches: 4. CDR3 DNA: TGTGCCACTGGACTAGCGACCAATGAGCAGTTCTTC. Its translation is CATGLATNEQFF.

The chain is built from TRBV28 and TRBJ2-7; 10 bases line up with TRBD1. The CDR3 is 15 amino acids. With V trimmed by 8 bases and J by 3 bases, 10 bases remained unmatched. Germline V gene lookup returns CDR1 MDHEN and CDR2 SYDVKM. CDR3 DNA sequence: TGTGCCAGCTCGACATCCGGGACAGGGGTCTACGAGCAGTACTTC. Translation gives CASSTSGTGVYEQYF.

The chain carries TRBV6-4 and TRBJ2-3; TRBD2 might be the D (7 bases). Trimming cost V 5 bases and J 0 bases, with 12 bases left between them. The CDR3 is 15 residues long. The V gene's germline CDR1 is MRHNA and CDR2 SNTAGT. The CDR3 sequence is CASSPGEGSTDTQYF. The CDR3, as DNA: TGTGCCAGCAGTCCAGGGGAGGGGAGCACAGATACGCAGTATTTT.

The chain joins TRBV9 to TRBJ1-2; D uncertain. In germline, CDR1 is SGDLS, CDR2 YYNGEE. This CDR3 region has 16 residues. The V gene lost 0 bases and the J gene lost 0 bases, with 12 bases spanning the gap. The CDR3 nucleotides are TGTGCCAGCAGCGTAGGCCCGTCGGGAGCTAACTATGGCTACACCTTC. Encoded protein: CASSVGPSGANYGYTF.

V and J are TRBV5-1 and TRBJ1-1; D unclear. The CDR3 length is 11 residues. The V gene lost 2 bases and the J gene lost 7 bases, with 6 bases spanning the gap. The germline CDR1 and CDR2 sequences are SGHRS and YFSETQ. The CDR3 region is CASSFGGEAFF. The CDR3 nucleotides are TGCGCCAGCAGCTTCGGCGGTGAAGCTTTCTTT. Variable domain in full (rest from reference TRBV5-1 and TRBJ1-1): KAGVTQTPRYLIKTRGQQVTLSCSPISGHRSVSWYQQTPGQGLQFLFEYFSETQRNKGNFPGRFSGRQFSNSRSEMNVSTLELGDSALYLCASSFGGEAFFGQGTRLTVV.

The chain links TRBV5-1 to TRBJ1-4; maybe TRBD1 (6 bases). Germline V lookup: CDR1 SGHRS, CDR2 YFSETQ. The V end was cut by 3 bases, the J end by 0 bases, with 12 bases between. The CDR3 covers 16 residues. CDR3 amino acids: CASSSGAHATNEKLFF. CDR3 DNA sequence: TGCGCCAGCAGCTCAGGGGCCCATGCAACTAATGAAAAACTGTTTTTT.

This CDR3 is CASSFDRGGDETQYF. In nucleotides, the CDR3 is TGTGCCAGCAGTTTCGATCGTGGGGGGGACGAGACCCAGTACTTC. The rearrangement links TRBV28 to TRBJ2-5, with 7 bases identical to TRBD2. CDR3 size: 15 residues. J was trimmed by 5 bases and V by 3 bases; bases with no gene match: 9. The germline V gene has CDR1 MDHEN and CDR2 SYDVKM.

This chain joins TRBV7-9 and TRBJ2-1; 7 nucleotides agree with TRBD1. V trimming: 5 bases; J trimming: 6 bases; junction bases outside the gene matches: 13. CDR3 length: 16 amino acids. Germline CDR1 and CDR2: SEHNR and FQNEAQ (reference sequence). The CDR3 here is CASSPPKGAQFNEQFF. The CDR3 DNA follows: TGTGCCAGCAGCCCACCCAAGGGGGCCCAATTCAATGAGCAGTTCTTC.

The V gene is TRBV27, the J gene TRBJ1-4; D perhaps matches TRBD1 (6 bases). Trimming stripped 3 bases from V and 8 bases from J, with 10 bases between. The CDR3 length is 13 residues. Germline CDR1 is MNHEY and CDR2 is SMNVEV (reference sequence). The CDR3 sequence: CASSFSGDEKLFF. The CDR3 DNA is TGTGCCAGCAGTTTTTCAGGGGACGAAAAACTGTTTTTT. Using reference TRBV27 and TRBJ1-4 for the parts outside the CDR3, the full variable domain is EAQVTQNPRYLITVTGKKLTVTCSQNMNHEYMSWYRQDPGLGLRQIYYSMNVEVTDKGDVPEGYKVSRKEKRNFPLILESPSPNQTSLYFCASSFSGDEKLFFGSGTQLSVL.